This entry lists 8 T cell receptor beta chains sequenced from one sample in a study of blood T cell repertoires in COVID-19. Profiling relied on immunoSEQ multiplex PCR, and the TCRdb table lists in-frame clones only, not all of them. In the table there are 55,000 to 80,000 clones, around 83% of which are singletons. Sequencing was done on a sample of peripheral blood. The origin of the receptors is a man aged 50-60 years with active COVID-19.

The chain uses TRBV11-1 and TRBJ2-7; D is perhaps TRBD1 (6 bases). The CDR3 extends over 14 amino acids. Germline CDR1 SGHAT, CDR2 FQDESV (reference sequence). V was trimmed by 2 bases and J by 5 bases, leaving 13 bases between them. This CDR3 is CASSLYRVIDEQYF. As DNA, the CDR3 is TGTGCCAGCAGCTTATACAGGGTAATTGACGAGCAGTACTTC.

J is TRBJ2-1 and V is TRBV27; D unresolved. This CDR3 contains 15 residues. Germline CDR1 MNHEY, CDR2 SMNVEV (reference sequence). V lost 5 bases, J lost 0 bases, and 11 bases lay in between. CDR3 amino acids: CASSRVNPSYNEQFF. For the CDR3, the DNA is TGTGCCAGCAGTCGGGTGAACCCCTCCTACAATGAGCAGTTCTTC.

As DNA, the CDR3 is TGTGCCAGCAGCTTGGCGGGGGTGGGGGAGACCCAGTACTTC. This encodes CASSLAGVGETQYF. V gene TRBV5-6 combines with J gene TRBJ2-5; D may be TRBD2 (6 bases). V was shortened by 0 bases and J by 5 bases, with 11 bases between the two germline ends. Germline V gene data show CDR1 as SGHDT and CDR2 as YYEEEE. The CDR3 runs to 14 residues.

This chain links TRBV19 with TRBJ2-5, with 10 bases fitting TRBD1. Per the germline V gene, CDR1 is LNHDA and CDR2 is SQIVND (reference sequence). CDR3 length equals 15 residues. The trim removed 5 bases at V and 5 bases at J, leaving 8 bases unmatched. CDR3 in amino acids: CASSALRDRGETQYF. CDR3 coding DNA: TGTGCCAGTAGTGCCCTCCGGGACAGGGGTGAGACCCAGTACTTC. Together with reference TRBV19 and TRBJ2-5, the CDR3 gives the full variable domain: DGGITQSPKYLFRKEGQNVTLSCEQNLNHDAMYWYRQDPGQGLRLIYYSQIVNDFQKGDIAEGYSVSREKKESFPLTVTSAQKNPTAFYLCASSALRDRGETQYFGPGTRLLVL.

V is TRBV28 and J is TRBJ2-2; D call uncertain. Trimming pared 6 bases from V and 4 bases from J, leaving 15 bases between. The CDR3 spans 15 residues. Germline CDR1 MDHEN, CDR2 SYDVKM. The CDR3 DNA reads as TGTGCCAGCAGCTCTACCGACATATTCACCGGGGAGCTGTTTTTT. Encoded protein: CASSSTDIFTGELFF.

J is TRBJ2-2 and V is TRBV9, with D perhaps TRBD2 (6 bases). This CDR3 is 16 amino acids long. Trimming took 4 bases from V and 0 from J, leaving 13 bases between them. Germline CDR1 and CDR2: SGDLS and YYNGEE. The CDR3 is CASSPRGFANTGELFF. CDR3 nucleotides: TGTGCCAGCAGCCCCCGGGGGTTCGCGAACACCGGGGAGCTGTTTTTT.

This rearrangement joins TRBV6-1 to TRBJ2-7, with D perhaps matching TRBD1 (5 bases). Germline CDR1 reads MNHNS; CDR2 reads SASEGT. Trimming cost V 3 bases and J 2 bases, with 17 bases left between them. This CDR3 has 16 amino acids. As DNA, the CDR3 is TGTGCCAGCAGTGAGCTCACGACCAGGGTGCCCTACGAGCAGTACTTC. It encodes CASSELTTRVPYEQYF.

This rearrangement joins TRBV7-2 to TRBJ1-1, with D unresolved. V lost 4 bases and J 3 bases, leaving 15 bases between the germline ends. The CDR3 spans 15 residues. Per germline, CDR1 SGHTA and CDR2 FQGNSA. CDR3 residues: CASSSRVGEDTEAFF. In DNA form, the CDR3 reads TGTGCCAGCAGCTCCCGTGTGGGAGAGGACACTGAAGCTTTCTTT. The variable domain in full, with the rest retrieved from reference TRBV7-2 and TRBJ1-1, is GAGVSQSPSNKVTEKGKDVELRCDPISGHTALYWYRQSLGQGLEFLIYFQGNSAPDKSGLPSDRFSAERTGGSVSTLTIQRTQQEDSAVYLCASSSRVGEDTEAFFGQGTRLTVV.